A single sample gave rise to the 13 T cell receptor beta chains below, sequenced in a study of blood T cell repertoires in COVID-19 (dated by TCRdb to about 2020). Library creation used the immunoSEQ multiplex PCR assay. What TCRdb holds here is the immuneACCESS table cut down to in-frame rearrangements. Part of the clones is not present; checked against another copy, under half of the missing clones reflect an unresolved V gene, and the others are unexplained. This sample is represented by a few hundred thousand clones; roughly 87% of them were singletons. Of the sample, 8% to 9.5% is held by the ten largest clones. Specimen: PBMCs or T cells enriched from blood (not recorded which). The receptors derive from a woman under 30 who had recovered from COVID-19.

V and J are TRBV28 and TRBJ2-3, with 8 bases fitting TRBD2. CDR1 and CDR2 (germline): MDHEN, SYDVKM. With V trimmed by 6 bases and J by 3 bases, 5 bases remained unmatched. This CDR3 contains 14 residues. The DNA for the CDR3 is TGTGCCAGCAGATCCCGGGGGGGGACAGATACGCAGTATTTT. This codes for CASRSRGGTDTQYF.

CDR3 region: CASSRTVENQPQHF. CDR3 nucleotides: TGTGCCAGCAGTCGGACAGTCGAGAATCAGCCCCAGCATTTT. This chain uses TRBV3-1 (or the pseudogene TRBV3-2) with TRBJ1-5; a possible D gene is TRBD1 (6 bases). V was trimmed by 6 bases and J by 4 bases, leaving 13 bases between them. The CDR3 runs 14 residues. Germline CDR1 is LGHDT and CDR2 is YNNKEL (reference sequence).

The rearrangement uses TRBV14 and TRBJ1-4, with D perhaps matching TRBD1 (5 bases). Trimming took 4 bases from V and 13 from J, leaving 19 bases between them. Germline V gives CDR1 SGHDN, CDR2 FVKESK. The CDR3 is 14 residues long. The CDR3 reads CASSRSSDGGGLFF. The CDR3 DNA sequence: TGTGCCAGCAGCCGTTCCTCGGACGGGGGAGGACTGTTTTTT.

This chain connects TRBV21-1 to TRBJ2-7; the D call TRBD2 from the table was never checked on the DNA. TRBV21-1 is a pseudogene. This CDR3 comprises 11 residues. The CDR3 loop reads CASVSGDEQYF. The CDR3 DNA sequence: TGTGCCAGTGTCTCCGGGGACGAGCAGTACTTC.

The chain has TRBV3-1 (or the pseudogene TRBV3-2) and TRBJ2-7; D might be TRBD1 (6 bases). The CDR3 consists of 13 residues. V was shortened by 6 bases and J by 5 bases, with 14 bases between the two germline ends. Germline CDR1 is LGHDT and CDR2 is YNNKEL (reference sequence). The CDR3 protein is CASSMRGGDEQYF. The CDR3 coding sequence is TGTGCCAGCAGTATGAGAGGGGGAGACGAGCAGTACTTC.

This clone was seen a single time. V gene TRBV27 combines with J gene TRBJ2-4; D possibly corresponds to TRBD2 (6 bases). From germline, CDR1 is MNHEY and CDR2 SMNVEV (reference sequence). The V end was cut by 3 bases, the J end by 6 bases, with 12 bases between. CDR3 length: 14 residues. CDR3 bases: TGTGCCAGCAGTTTCACGGGGGAGATAAACATTCAGTACTTC. This codes for CASSFTGEINIQYF.

The rearrangement uses TRBV11-2 and TRBJ2-3; TRBD1 aligns across 10 bases. CDR1 is SGHAT, CDR2 FQNNGV, per germline. This CDR3 region has 14 residues. Trimming cost V 1 base and J 5 bases; bases outside gene matches: 0. The CDR3 here is CASSLGTGGDTQYF. The CDR3 coding sequence is TGTGCCAGCAGCTTAGGGACAGGGGGAGATACGCAGTATTTT.

The chain has TRBV28 and TRBJ2-2, with 9 bases fitting TRBD2. Germline assignment: CDR1 MDHEN and CDR2 SYDVKM. V lost 8 bases and J lost 5; bases outside the gene matches: 12. The CDR3 loop spans 16 amino acids. As DNA, the CDR3 is TGTGCCAGCTCAAACGGGCGGGAGGGCCGTACCGGGGAGCTGTTTTTT. As protein: CASSNGREGRTGELFF.

The chain couples TRBV28 to TRBJ1-1, with 7 positions matching TRBD1. V lost 5 bases and J lost 0; bases outside the gene matches: 12. The germline CDR1 and CDR2 sequences are MDHEN and SYDVKM. The CDR3 contains 17 residues. The CDR3 is CASSVAGGTVVNTEAFF. CDR3 nucleotide sequence: TGTGCCAGCAGTGTGGCAGGGGGAACCGTCGTGAACACTGAAGCTTTCTTT.

The chain couples TRBV13 to TRBJ2-1, with D maybe TRBD2 (6 bases). Germline-derived CDR1 and CDR2 are PRHDT and FYEKMQ (reference sequence). The CDR3 totals 16 residues. V gave up 5 bases and J gave up 1 base, with 15 bases separating them. CDR3 in amino acids: CASSTRGGVSYNEQFF. CDR3 nucleotide sequence: TGTGCCAGCAGCACCAGAGGCGGGGTTTCCTACAATGAGCAGTTCTTC.

The chain has TRBV15 and TRBJ1-1; TRBD1 is a possible D gene (6 bases). The CDR3 loop spans 15 amino acids. V gave up 6 bases and J gave up 1 base, with 15 bases separating them. CDR1 is LNHNV, CDR2 YYDKDF, per germline (reference sequence). The CDR3 region is CATRKWGPTNTEAFF. DNA for the CDR3: TGTGCCACCAGAAAATGGGGGCCGACGAACACTGAAGCTTTCTTT.

The V and J genes are TRBV3-1 (or the pseudogene TRBV3-2) and TRBJ2-1, with D perhaps TRBD1 (5 bases). There are 16 residues in the CDR3. The germline V and J ends were trimmed by 2 bases and 6 bases, with 17 bases remaining between them. Germline V gene lookup returns CDR1 LGHDT and CDR2 YNNKEL (reference sequence). Written as DNA, the CDR3 is TGTGCCAGCAGCCAATCTGGACATCTTAGGTCCAATGAGCAGTTCTTC. Protein sequence: CASSQSGHLRSNEQFF.

The CDR3 DNA reads TGTGCCAGCAGGGCACAGCCTTCTACTGAAGCTTTCTTT. This codes for CASRAQPSTEAFF. The rearrangement uses TRBV6-5 and TRBJ1-1, with D unclear. CDR3 length: 13 amino acids. V was trimmed by 6 bases and J by 5 bases, leaving 13 bases between them. The germline CDR1 and CDR2 sequences are MNHEY and SVGAGI.